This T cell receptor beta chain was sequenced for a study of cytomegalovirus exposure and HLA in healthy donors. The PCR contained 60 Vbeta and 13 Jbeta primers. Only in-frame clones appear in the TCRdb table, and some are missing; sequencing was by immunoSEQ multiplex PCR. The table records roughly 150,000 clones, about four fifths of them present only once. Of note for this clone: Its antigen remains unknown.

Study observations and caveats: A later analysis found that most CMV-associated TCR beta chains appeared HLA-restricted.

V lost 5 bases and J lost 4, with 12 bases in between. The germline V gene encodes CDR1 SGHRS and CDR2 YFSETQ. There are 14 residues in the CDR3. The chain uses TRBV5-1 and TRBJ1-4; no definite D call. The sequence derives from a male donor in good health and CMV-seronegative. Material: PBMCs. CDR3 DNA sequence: TGCGCCAGCAGGCCGACGGGTGATAATGAAAAACTGTTTTTT. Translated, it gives CASRPTGDNEKLFF.